The 32 T cell receptor beta chains in this list originate from one sample, sequenced in a study of control samples from healthy donors and cancer patients. Measured with immunoSEQ multiplex PCR; TCRdb has only the in-frame clones, and not every one. Of around 80,000 clones listed, around 87% are singletons. The sequenced sample was blood. All receptors come from a man in his fifties or sixties in good health.

The chain employs TRBV30 and TRBJ1-5, with TRBD1 matching 9 bases. The CDR3 is 15 residues long. With V trimmed by 3 bases and J by 7 bases, 10 bases remained unmatched. The germline CDR1 and CDR2 sequences are GTSNPN and SVGIG (reference sequence). CDR3 nucleotides: TGTGCCTGGAGCGCTACAGGGGGCGCCTGGCAGCCCCAGCATTTT. This translates into CAWSATGGAWQPQHF.

This chain links TRBV10-3 with TRBJ1-6; the D is unclear. The CDR3 runs 13 residues. Trimming removed 6 bases from V and 3 bases from J, with 6 bases in between. Looked up from germline, CDR1 is ENHRY and CDR2 is SYGVKD. The CDR3 loop is CAIREFYNSPLHF. DNA for the CDR3: TGTGCCATCAGAGAATTCTATAATTCACCCCTCCACTTT.

This sequence joins TRBV7-8 and TRBJ1-2; 10 nucleotides line up with TRBD1. Germline CDR1 SGHVS, CDR2 FQNEAQ. The CDR3 has 16 amino acids. J was trimmed by 7 bases and V by 3 bases; bases with no gene match: 11. The CDR3 region has the DNA TGTGCCAGCAGCTTTCCTCCGGGACAGGGGACGGGTGGCTACACCTTC. Translated, it gives CASSFPPGQGTGGYTF.

The chain carries TRBV6-2 or TRBV6-3 and TRBJ2-2; perhaps TRBD1 as D (6 bases). The CDR3 covers 15 residues. V lost 0 bases, J lost 7 bases, and 12 bases lay in between. Per the germline V gene, CDR1 is MNHEY and CDR2 is SVGEGT. Here the CDR3 DNA reads TGTGCCAGCAGTTACTCACAGGGCCCCCTCGGGGAGCTGTTTTTT. Translating gives CASSYSQGPLGELFF.

This rearrangement joins TRBV7-2 to TRBJ1-6; TRBD1 might be the D (5 bases). Looked up from germline, CDR1 is SGHTA and CDR2 is FQGNSA. V lost 8 bases, J lost 7 bases, and 12 bases lay in between. The CDR3 is 13 amino acids. The CDR3 sequence: CASRGVPNSPLHF. DNA for the CDR3: TGTGCCAGCCGGGGGGTTCCCAATTCACCCCTCCACTTT.

This CDR3 reads CASSATTGEAGYTF. Here the CDR3 DNA reads TGTGCCAGCAGCGCGACTACAGGGGAAGCTGGCTACACCTTC. The chain recombines TRBV9 with TRBJ1-2; 7 bases align to TRBD1. From germline, CDR1 is SGDLS and CDR2 YYNGEE. V trimming: 3 bases; J trimming: 7 bases; junction bases outside the gene matches: 9. This CDR3 contains 14 residues.

The CDR3 coding sequence is TGTGCCAGCAGCCCGGGCGGACTAGCGGGAGGGCCTACCACCGGGGAGCTGTTTTTT. It yields the protein CASSPGGLAGGPTTGELFF. The chain combines TRBV5-4 with TRBJ2-2; 15 nucleotides align to TRBD2. Germline CDR1 SGHNT, CDR2 YYREEE (reference sequence). The CDR3 runs to 19 residues. V gave up 4 bases and J gave up 4 bases; unmatched junction bases: 11.

V usage is TRBV7-2 and J usage is TRBJ1-1; D is unresolved. There are 14 residues in the CDR3. Germline CDR1 reads SGHTA; CDR2 reads FQGNSA. V shed 2 bases and J shed 0 bases, with 7 bases lying between them. CDR3 loop: CASSLSIVNTEAFF. CDR3 sequence (DNA): TGTGCCAGCAGCTTATCTATTGTGAACACTGAAGCTTTCTTT.

The chain joins TRBV5-4 to TRBJ2-7; 14 bases line up with TRBD2. V dropped 0 bases and J dropped 2; count of bases not matched to a gene: 7. CDR1 is SGHNT, CDR2 YYREEE, per germline (reference sequence). CDR3 length: 18 residues. This CDR3 is CASSLGLAGGLGAYEQYF. The CDR3 nucleotides are TGTGCCAGCAGCTTGGGACTAGCGGGAGGGCTCGGCGCCTACGAGCAGTACTTC.

The chain combines TRBV9 with TRBJ2-2; D unresolved. The CDR3 runs to 12 residues. The V gene lost 4 bases and the J gene lost 6 bases, with 7 bases spanning the gap. Germline values: CDR1 SGDLS, CDR2 YYNGEE. The CDR3 DNA follows: TGTGCCAGCAGCCCTAATGCCGGGGAGCTGTTTTTT. Translation gives CASSPNAGELFF.

As concerns this clone: The same CDR3 also results from other DNA sequences found in this sample. V is TRBV24-1 and J is TRBJ1-2; unclear D gene. Deletions cut 2 bases from V and 5 bases from J, with 8 bases between. Germline V CDR1 and CDR2: KGHDR, SFDVKD. The CDR3 runs 13 residues. CDR3 DNA: TGTGCCACCAGTGATTCTGGTTTTTATGGCTACACCTTC. Protein sequence: CATSDSGFYGYTF.

The chain recombines TRBV24-1 with TRBJ2-3; 10 nucleotides agree with TRBD1. CDR3 size: 18 residues. Unmatched junction bases numbered 9, after V lost 3 bases and J lost 1 base. CDR1 and CDR2 from the germline V gene are KGHDR and SFDVKD. The chain's CDR3 is CATSDPPGQGMGTDTQYF. The CDR3 nucleotides are TGTGCCACCAGTGATCCTCCGGGACAGGGGATGGGCACAGATACGCAGTATTTT.

J is TRBJ2-7 and V is TRBV5-5, with TRBD2 as a possible D gene (6 bases). The ends were cut back, 1 base at V and 4 bases at J, with 18 bases in the middle. Per germline, CDR1 SGHKS and CDR2 YYEKEE (reference sequence). There are 16 residues in the CDR3. The CDR3 region is CASSLSAGLSGYEQYV. The CDR3 nucleotides read TGTGCCAGCAGCTTGAGTGCGGGACTCTCGGGATACGAGCAGTACGTC.

J is TRBJ2-5 and V is TRBV24-1, with D tentatively TRBD2 (5 bases). The CDR3 spans 16 residues. Germline CDR1 reads KGHDR; CDR2 reads SFDVKD. V lost 4 bases, J lost 2 bases, and 16 bases lay in between. DNA of the CDR3: TGTGCCACCAGTGACCTGAGCAGCGGAGAACAAGAGACCCAGTACTTC. Translation: CATSDLSSGEQETQYF.

CDR3 loop: CASSLSSRENNEQFF. DNA for the CDR3: TGTGCCAGCAGCTTATCGTCTAGAGAAAACAATGAGCAGTTCTTC. The chain joins TRBV7-3 to TRBJ2-1; D call uncertain. Trimming left V 2 bases short and J 5 bases short, with 13 bases between. The CDR3 totals 15 residues. CDR1 and CDR2 (germline): SGHTA, FQGTGA.

The chain uses TRBV7-9 and TRBJ2-7, with D uncertain. The V and J ends lost 8 bases and 5 bases respectively, with 16 bases between them. The V gene's germline CDR1 is SEHNR and CDR2 FQNEAQ (reference sequence). The CDR3 contains 13 residues. This chain's CDR3 is CASALVGMNEQYF. Here the CDR3 DNA reads TGTGCCAGCGCCCTGGTGGGTATGAACGAGCAGTACTTC. Variable domain in full (rest from reference TRBV7-9 and TRBJ2-7): DTGVSQNPRHKITKRGQNVTFRCDPISEHNRLYWYRQTLGQGPEFLTYFQNEAQLEKSRLLSDRFSAERPKGSFSTLEIQRTEQGDSAMYLCASALVGMNEQYFGPGTRLTVT.

The V gene is TRBV7-2, the J gene TRBJ2-3, with 16 bases fitting TRBD2. This CDR3 region has 18 residues. Germline V CDR1 and CDR2: SGHTA, FQGNSA. The junction had 7 bases not matched to a gene; V was cut back by 1 base and J by 6 bases. This CDR3 reads CASSLVGTSGGAGDTQYF. The CDR3 DNA is TGTGCCAGCAGCTTAGTAGGGACTAGCGGGGGGGCTGGGGATACGCAGTATTTT.

This clone was detected only a few times. The chain employs TRBV7-8 and TRBJ1-1; D unclear. V lost 1 base and J lost 6, with 12 bases in between. Germline V lookup: CDR1 SGHVS, CDR2 FQNEAQ. The CDR3 length is 14 residues. Written as DNA, the CDR3 is TGTGCCAGCAGCTTAGGGCTCCGGAGCCCTGAAGCTTTCTTT. It specifies CASSLGLRSPEAFF.

This chain joins TRBV3-1 (or the pseudogene TRBV3-2) and TRBJ2-2; D unresolved. V lost 0 bases and J lost 1, with 9 bases in between. Germline CDR1 LGHDT, CDR2 YNNKEL (reference sequence). This CDR3 spans 16 amino acids. The DNA of the CDR3 is TGTGCCAGCAGCCAAGACCGACTTGGGAACACCGGGGAGCTGTTTTTT. Residues: CASSQDRLGNTGELFF.

This sequence joins TRBV11-3 and TRBJ1-4; a possible D gene is TRBD1 (5 bases). Germline V gene data show CDR1 as SGHNT and CDR2 as YENEEA. The V end was cut by 0 bases, the J end by 7 bases, with 15 bases between. The CDR3 runs 16 residues. CDR3 residues: CASSLEHFGGGEKLFF. The CDR3 DNA sequence: TGTGCCAGCAGCTTAGAGCATTTTGGGGGGGGTGAAAAACTGTTTTTT.

CDR3 in amino acids: CASSLGTEGTEAFF. CDR3 DNA: TGTGCCAGTAGTCTCGGGACAGAGGGCACTGAAGCTTTCTTT. The rearrangement links TRBV19 to TRBJ1-1; 7 positions match TRBD1. The CDR3 runs to 14 residues. The ends lost 5 bases at V and 4 bases at J; junction bases unmatched: 7. Germline lookup yields CDR1 LNHDA and CDR2 SQIVND (reference sequence).

This clone was seen only once. V gene TRBV4-1 combines with J gene TRBJ1-5, with 8 bases lining up with TRBD1. The CDR3 is 18 amino acids. The trim removed 3 bases at V and 6 bases at J, leaving 16 bases unmatched. Germline V gene data show CDR1 as MGHRA and CDR2 as YSYEKL. Here the CDR3 DNA reads TGCGCCAGCAGCCATATCCAAGTTCAACAGGGGGATGGTCAGCCCCAGCATTTT. It specifies CASSHIQVQQGDGQPQHF.

This rearrangement joins TRBV30 to TRBJ2-7; no definite D call. The germline V gene has CDR1 GTSNPN and CDR2 SVGIG (reference sequence). With 0 bases removed from V and 3 bases from J, the gap between germline ends came to 6 bases. The CDR3 sequence is 12 residues long. The CDR3 protein is CAWSVPGYEQYF. The CDR3 DNA reads as TGTGCCTGGAGTGTACCAGGCTACGAGCAGTACTTC.

This chain joins TRBV5-1 and TRBJ2-7; 9 bases fit TRBD2. This CDR3 is built from 16 residues. Germline CDR1 is SGHRS and CDR2 is YFSETQ. J gave up 7 bases and V 0 bases, and 11 bases lay outside the gene matches. CDR3 loop: CASSLEGAGGPKEQYF. The CDR3 coding sequence is TGCGCCAGCAGCTTGGAGGGGGCGGGAGGGCCAAAGGAGCAGTACTTC.

The chain uses TRBV5-5 and TRBJ2-5; 9 bases line up with TRBD1. The CDR3 is 14 residues long. Per germline, CDR1 SGHKS and CDR2 YYEKEE (reference sequence). V was pared by 3 bases and J by 1 base, with 1 base of the junction left unmatched. Written as DNA, the CDR3 is TGTGCCAGCAGCTCACAGGGGGCCCAAGAGACCCAGTACTTC. Its translation: CASSSQGAQETQYF.

The chain recombines TRBV7-2 with TRBJ1-6; TRBD1 might be the D (5 bases). Germline V CDR1 and CDR2: SGHTA, FQGNSA. The CDR3 is 15 residues long. The ends were cut back, 3 bases at V and 5 bases at J, with 11 bases in the middle. The CDR3 DNA sequence: TGTGCCAGCAGCTTTTCTCGGGGGAATAATTCACCCCTCCACTTT. It translates to CASSFSRGNNSPLHF.

This clone was seen only a few times. In DNA form, the CDR3 reads TGTGCCAGTCAAGACAGGGGAAGCTCCTATAATTCACCCCTCCACTTT. Translated, it gives CASQDRGSSYNSPLHF. The chain employs TRBV19 and TRBJ1-6; 8 nucleotides line up with TRBD1. Germline trimming cut 8 bases from V and 0 bases from J; bases unmatched to any gene: 6. CDR1 LNHDA and CDR2 SQIVND come from the germline V gene (reference sequence). The CDR3 is 16 residues long.

The chain combines TRBV15 with TRBJ1-2, with 10 bases that match TRBD1. Germline CDR1 and CDR2: LNHNV and YYDKDF (reference sequence). Trimming at V came to 0 bases and at J to 3 bases, leaving 16 bases not matched to a gene. The CDR3 spans 20 residues. This chain's CDR3 is CATSREGVPRQGAGDYGYTF. The CDR3 coding sequence is TGTGCCACCAGCAGAGAGGGGGTCCCTCGACAGGGGGCTGGTGACTATGGCTACACCTTC.

This chain uses TRBV2 with TRBJ1-1; D remains ambiguous. From germline, CDR1 is SNHLY and CDR2 FYNNEI. Trimming removed 2 bases from V and 0 bases from J, with 10 bases in between. This CDR3 has 15 amino acids. CDR3 region: CASSEIGSLNTEAFF. CDR3 DNA sequence: TGTGCCAGCAGTGAAATTGGGAGTTTGAACACTGAAGCTTTCTTT. The whole variable domain, remainder taken from reference TRBV2 and TRBJ1-1, is EPEVTQTPSHQVTQMGQEVILRCVPISNHLYFYWYRQILGQKVEFLVSFYNNEISEKSEIFDDQFSVERPDGSNFTLKIRSTKLEDSAMYFCASSEIGSLNTEAFFGQGTRLTVV.

The gene calls are TRBV21-1 and TRBJ2-1; no DNA check was done on the table's D call, TRBD1. TRBV21-1 is recorded as a pseudogene. The CDR3 spans 11 residues. CDR3: CASSKTVEQFF. CDR3 DNA: TGTGCCAGCAGCAAAACAGTTGAGCAGTTCTTC.

The chain carries TRBV10-1 and TRBJ2-3, with no clear D. Trimming pared 1 base from V and 3 bases from J, leaving 11 bases between. Germline V gene data show CDR1 as WNHNN and CDR2 as SYGVQD (reference sequence). The CDR3 extends over 15 amino acids. The CDR3 sequence is CASSEYELGTDTQYF. DNA of the CDR3: TGCGCCAGCAGTGAGTATGAGCTCGGGACAGATACGCAGTATTTT.

J is TRBJ1-2 and V is TRBV15; no definite D call. Trimming removed 0 bases from V and 1 base from J, with 6 bases in between. The germline CDR1 and CDR2 sequences are LNHNV and YYDKDF (reference sequence). The CDR3 covers 14 residues. For the CDR3, the DNA is TGTGCCACCAGCAGAGAAGATAATAACTATGGCTACACCTTC. This sequence encodes CATSREDNNYGYTF.